A single sample is the source of the 25 T cell receptor beta chains below, sequenced in a study of glioma-infiltrating T cells after dendritic cell vaccination. This table comes from immunoSEQ multiplex PCR, and its TCRdb copy is limited to in-frame clones, with some not included. Counted here are 100,000 or so clones, around 84% occurring once; the ten biggest clones make up roughly 14%. Sequenced here: blood, sampled before dendritic cell vaccination. The source of these receptors is a human donor with glioblastoma.

V is TRBV6-5 and J is TRBJ2-5; no definite D call. CDR3 length equals 14 residues. The V end lost 1 base, the J end lost 2 bases, and 8 bases lay between the germline ends. Germline V gene data show CDR1 as MNHEY and CDR2 as SVGAGI. Here the CDR3 DNA reads TGTGCCAGCAGTTACTTGGGCAGACAAGAGACCCAGTACTTC. This gives the protein CASSYLGRQETQYF.

V is TRBV19 and J is TRBJ1-1; perhaps TRBD1 as D (6 bases). The CDR3 totals 14 residues. Trimming cost V 2 bases and J 2 bases, with 9 bases left between them. Germline loops: CDR1 LNHDA, CDR2 SQIVND (reference sequence). The CDR3 region has the DNA TGTGCCAGTAGTATATTGGACAGCAACACTGAAGCTTTCTTT. Translating it yields CASSILDSNTEAFF.

This chain connects TRBV5-8 to TRBJ2-4, with TRBD1 matching over 7 bases. This CDR3 has 15 residues. Germline V gene data show CDR1 as SGHTS and CDR2 as YDEGEE. Trimming at V came to 4 bases and at J to 12 bases, leaving 16 bases not matched to a gene. CDR3 in DNA: TGTGCCAGCAGCCGGGGCAGGGACAGAGTTTCGGCTCAGTACTTC. Residues: CASSRGRDRVSAQYF.

The V gene is TRBV5-4, the J gene TRBJ2-2, with TRBD1 as a possible D gene (6 bases). The V gene lost 2 bases and the J gene lost 1 base, with 9 bases spanning the gap. Germline assignment: CDR1 SGHNT and CDR2 YYREEE (reference sequence). The CDR3 has 15 residues. As DNA, the CDR3 is TGTGCCAGCAGCTTACAACAGGGGAACACCGGGGAGCTGTTTTTT. This translates into CASSLQQGNTGELFF. The complete variable domain, with remaining parts taken from reference TRBV5-4 and TRBJ2-2, reads ETGVTQSPTHLIKTRGQQVTLRCSSQSGHNTVSWYQQALGQGPQFIFQYYREEENGRGNFPPRFSGLQFPNYSSELNVNALELDDSALYLCASSLQQGNTGELFFGEGSRLTVL.

The chain combines TRBV2 with TRBJ2-7, with D perhaps matching TRBD1 (6 bases). V lost 4 bases and J lost 6, with 19 bases in between. This CDR3 spans 15 amino acids. Germline CDR1 is SNHLY and CDR2 is FYNNEI. The DNA of the CDR3 is TGTGCCAGCAGTGTAGGTAGAACAGGGCATAGCGAGCAGTACTTC. Amino acids: CASSVGRTGHSEQYF.

The chain employs TRBV30 and TRBJ2-7; TRBD1 matches 8 bases. Per germline, CDR1 GTSNPN and CDR2 SVGIG (reference sequence). Trimming took 2 bases from V and 0 from J; bases not matched to a gene: 18. This CDR3 has 19 amino acids. The CDR3 protein is CAWSKDRASYSPPSYEQYF. The CDR3 DNA sequence: TGTGCCTGGAGTAAGGACAGGGCTTCTTATTCGCCTCCCTCCTACGAGCAGTACTTC.

The chain joins TRBV27 to TRBJ2-7, with 8 bases that match TRBD1. Germline-derived CDR1 and CDR2 are MNHEY and SMNVEV (reference sequence). This CDR3 is 16 amino acids long. V trimming: 3 bases; J trimming: 0 bases; junction bases outside the gene matches: 7. CDR3 protein: CASSLSAGGASYEQYF. DNA of the CDR3: TGTGCCAGCAGTTTGTCCGCAGGGGGCGCCTCCTACGAGCAGTACTTC.

The chain joins TRBV4-3 to TRBJ2-4; TRBD1 aligns across 10 bases. The V gene end was trimmed by 0 bases and the J gene end by 2 bases; junction bases not matched to a gene: 7. The CDR3 loop spans 18 amino acids. Germline CDR1 is LGHNA and CDR2 is YSLEER. CDR3 sequence reads: CASSQELGTGATKNIQYF. DNA of the CDR3: TGCGCCAGCAGCCAAGAATTAGGGACAGGGGCGACCAAAAACATTCAGTACTTC.

The count of this clone is one. V usage is TRBV19 and J usage is TRBJ2-3; weak D call: TRBD1 (6 bases). Trimming left V 5 bases short and J 2 bases short, with 14 bases between. Germline V CDR1 and CDR2: LNHDA, SQIVND (reference sequence). The CDR3 is 15 amino acids. CDR3 in amino acids: CASSVRDTFTDTQYF. DNA of the CDR3: TGTGCCAGTAGTGTCCGGGACACCTTCACAGATACGCAGTATTTT. Supplemented by reference TRBV19 and TRBJ2-3, the full variable domain reads DGGITQSPKYLFRKEGQNVTLSCEQNLNHDAMYWYRQDPGQGLRLIYYSQIVNDFQKGDIAEGYSVSREKKESFPLTVTSAQKNPTAFYLCASSVRDTFTDTQYFGPGTRLTVL.

The genes are TRBV28 and TRBJ1-2, with a tentative D call TRBD1 (5 bases). V was pared by 3 bases and J by 1 base, with 12 bases between. CDR1 is MDHEN, CDR2 SYDVKM, per germline. There are 15 residues in the CDR3. This chain's CDR3 is CASSLGRGYNYGYTF. The CDR3 coding sequence is TGTGCCAGCAGTTTGGGGAGGGGATATAACTATGGCTACACCTTC.

V is TRBV5-6 and J is TRBJ1-2; the D gene is possibly TRBD1 (5 bases). Germline-derived CDR1 and CDR2 are SGHDT and YYEEEE. V was pared by 0 bases and J by 4 bases, with 25 bases between. The CDR3 runs 19 residues. The CDR3 is CASSLGGPIGATPPYGYTF. The CDR3 nucleotides read TGTGCCAGCAGCTTGGGTGGACCGATAGGGGCCACCCCACCCTATGGCTACACCTTC.

The chain has TRBV27 and TRBJ2-3; TRBD1 agrees at 7 bases. The junction had 11 bases not matched to a gene; V was cut back by 5 bases and J by 3 bases. Germline V gene sequence: CDR1 MNHEY, CDR2 SMNVEV (reference sequence). The CDR3 is 16 amino acids. CDR3 protein: CASSPQGGTLTDTQYF. CDR3 DNA: TGTGCCAGCAGTCCCCAAGGGGGCACCTTGACAGATACGCAGTATTTT.

The chain recombines TRBV19 with TRBJ2-7; TRBD1 agrees at 7 bases. This CDR3 contains 16 residues. J gave up 2 bases and V 0 bases, and 7 bases lay outside the gene matches. CDR1 is LNHDA, CDR2 SQIVND, per germline (reference sequence). CDR3 in DNA: TGTGCCAGTAGTATAGATGTCGGGACAGCCACCTACGAGCAGTACTTC. It encodes CASSIDVGTATYEQYF. Based on the CDR3 plus reference TRBV19 and TRBJ2-7, the full variable domain is DGGITQSPKYLFRKEGQNVTLSCEQNLNHDAMYWYRQDPGQGLRLIYYSQIVNDFQKGDIAEGYSVSREKKESFPLTVTSAQKNPTAFYLCASSIDVGTATYEQYFGPGTRLTVT.

This clone appeared a single time. The chain combines TRBV18 with TRBJ2-7; 10 positions match TRBD1. Losses at the gene ends were 3 bases for V and 0 bases for J; bases not matched to a gene: 2. From germline, CDR1 is KGHSH and CDR2 LQKENI. This CDR3 is 15 amino acids long. CDR3 region: CASSPGQGTSYEQYF. The CDR3 coding sequence is TGTGCCAGCTCACCGGGACAGGGGACCTCCTACGAGCAGTACTTC.

The J gene is TRBJ1-2, the V gene TRBV6-5; D is possibly TRBD1 (5 bases). This CDR3 comprises 14 residues. V lost 0 bases and J lost 4, with 9 bases in between. Germline CDR1 and CDR2: MNHEY and SVGAGI. The CDR3 region has the DNA TGTGCCAGCAGTTACTCAGCTCAGGGCTATGGCTACACCTTC. This translates into CASSYSAQGYGYTF.

The V gene is TRBV2, the J gene TRBJ2-3, with TRBD2 identical over 12 bases. From germline, CDR1 is SNHLY and CDR2 FYNNEI. V gave up 2 bases and J gave up 3 bases; unmatched junction bases: 3. The length of the CDR3 is 16 residues. The CDR3 loop is CASSETSGRSTDTQYF. In DNA, the CDR3 is TGTGCCAGCAGTGAAACTAGCGGGAGGTCAACAGATACGCAGTATTTT.

The V call is TRBV5-1, the J call TRBJ2-2, with D perhaps matching TRBD1 (6 bases). V shed 0 bases and J shed 4 bases, with 13 bases lying between them. Looked up from germline, CDR1 is SGHRS and CDR2 is YFSETQ. CDR3 size: 16 residues. For the CDR3, the DNA is TGCGCCAGCAGCTTGGGAGACAGGTCGGGCACCGGGGAGCTGTTTTTT. It specifies CASSLGDRSGTGELFF.

The chain recombines TRBV5-5 with TRBJ2-7; possible D gene TRBD1, 6 bases. Trimming took off 0 bases at V and 3 bases at J, with 16 bases between the two ends. The CDR3 sequence is 16 residues long. The V gene's germline CDR1 is SGHKS and CDR2 YYEKEE (reference sequence). CDR3 sequence (DNA): TGTGCCAGCAGCTTGGCCCGACAGGTTGCACTCTACGAGCAGTACTTC. The encoded protein is CASSLARQVALYEQYF. The entire variable domain, with the rest obtained from reference TRBV5-5 and TRBJ2-7, is as follows: DAGVTQSPTHLIKTRGQQVTLRCSPISGHKSVSWYQQVLGQGPQFIFQYYEKEERGRGNFPDRFSARQFPNYSSELNVNALLLGDSALYLCASSLARQVALYEQYFGPGTRLTVT.

The chain couples TRBV5-4 to TRBJ2-1, with 14 nucleotides matching TRBD2. With V trimmed by 2 bases and J by 9 bases, 4 bases remained unmatched. This CDR3 is 15 amino acids long. Germline CDR1 and CDR2: SGHNT and YYREEE (reference sequence). The CDR3 protein is CASSFGTSGGFEQFF. The CDR3 nucleotides are TGTGCCAGCAGCTTCGGGACTAGCGGGGGTTTTGAGCAGTTCTTC.

The chain is built from TRBV30 and TRBJ2-5, with TRBD2 identical over 10 bases. V gave up 2 bases and J gave up 1 base; unmatched junction bases: 1. The germline V gene encodes CDR1 GTSNPN and CDR2 SVGIG (reference sequence). This CDR3 spans 14 amino acids. CDR3 region: CAWSRTSGQETQYF. The CDR3 nucleotides are TGTGCCTGGAGTCGGACTAGCGGCCAAGAGACCCAGTACTTC. The whole variable domain, filled in from reference TRBV30 and TRBJ2-5, reads SQTIHQWPATLVQPVGSPLSLECTVEGTSNPNLYWYRQAAGRGLQLLFYSVGIGQISSEVPQNLSASRPQDRQFILSSKKLLLSDSGFYLCAWSRTSGQETQYFGPGTRLLVL.

The chain recombines TRBV6-5 with TRBJ2-7; 10 positions agree with TRBD2. The length of the CDR3 is 13 residues. J lost 4 bases, V lost 5 bases, and 2 bases had no gene match. Per germline, CDR1 MNHEY and CDR2 SVGAGI. CDR3 residues: CASSRTSGYEQYF. The DNA of the CDR3 is TGTGCCAGCAGTCGGACTAGCGGTTACGAGCAGTACTTC.

The rearrangement uses TRBV18 and TRBJ2-7; TRBD1 agrees at 9 bases. The V gene's germline CDR1 is KGHSH and CDR2 LQKENI. This CDR3 has 13 residues. The V and J ends lost 5 bases and 6 bases, in that order; junction bases with no gene match: 5. CDR3 sequence reads: CASSTGQGGEQYF. As DNA, the CDR3 is TGTGCCAGCTCAACGGGACAGGGAGGCGAGCAGTACTTC.

This sequence joins TRBV28 and TRBJ2-5; perhaps TRBD2 as D (6 bases). Trimming took off 6 bases at V and 0 bases at J, with 17 bases between the two ends. This CDR3 has 16 residues. Germline loops: CDR1 MDHEN, CDR2 SYDVKM. Written as DNA, the CDR3 is TGTGCCAGCAGGGGGGGATTGGGCCGGAACCAAGAGACCCAGTACTTC. The encoded protein is CASRGGLGRNQETQYF.

The chain recombines TRBV28 with TRBJ1-5; TRBD1 might be the D (6 bases). In germline, CDR1 is MDHEN, CDR2 SYDVKM. CDR3 length equals 14 residues. Deletions cut 5 bases from V and 7 bases from J, with 15 bases between. CDR3 residues: CASSKGGPGQPQHF. The CDR3 DNA follows: TGTGCCAGCAGTAAAGGGGGTCCGGGCCAGCCCCAGCATTTT.

This clone was detected once. The chain recombines TRBV6-5 with TRBJ1-2; 7 bases agree with TRBD1. The CDR3 has 15 amino acids. J was trimmed by 4 bases and V by 5 bases; bases with no gene match: 10. The germline CDR1 and CDR2 sequences are MNHEY and SVGAGI. CDR3 bases: TGTGCCAGCAGTAACCGGGACAGCGTTTTCTATGGCTACACCTTC. Its protein is CASSNRDSVFYGYTF.